This T cell receptor beta chain was obtained from a study of blood T cell repertoires in COVID-19. Looking at the study overall: The cDNA or gDNA used as material had been derived from T cells, B-cell-depleted T cells, or PBMCs.

This CDR3 has 12 amino acids. V dropped 5 bases and J dropped 5 bases, with 9 bases sitting between them. Original processing notes: Amplification of reference gene primers provided the estimated nucleated cell counts. Sequencing used immunoSEQ multiplex PCR; TCRdb keeps in-frame clones, though not all of them. V, J and clone size reflect that table, while D and trimming were determined from the DNA. This table has about 200,000 clones, 65% to 90% appearing once. Sequenced sample: peripheral blood. This sequence originates from a man aged 50-60 years with acute or convalescent COVID-19. This chain uses TRBV12-3 or TRBV12-4 with TRBJ2-5; D is ambiguous. As DNA, the CDR3 is TGTGCCAGCAGTCGAAACGCGGAGACCCAGTACTTC. Its translation is CASSRNAETQYF.